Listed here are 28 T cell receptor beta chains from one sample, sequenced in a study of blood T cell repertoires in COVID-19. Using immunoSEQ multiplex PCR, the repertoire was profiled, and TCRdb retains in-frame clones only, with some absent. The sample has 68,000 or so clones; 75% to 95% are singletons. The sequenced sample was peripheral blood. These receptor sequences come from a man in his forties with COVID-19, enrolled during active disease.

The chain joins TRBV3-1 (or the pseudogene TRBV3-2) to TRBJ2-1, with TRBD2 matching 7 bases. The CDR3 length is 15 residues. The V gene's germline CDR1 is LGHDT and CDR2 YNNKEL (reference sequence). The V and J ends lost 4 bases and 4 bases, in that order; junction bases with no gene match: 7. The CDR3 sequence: CASSRGGGKYNEQFF. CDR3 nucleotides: TGTGCCAGCAGCCGCGGGGGAGGGAAATACAATGAGCAGTTCTTC.

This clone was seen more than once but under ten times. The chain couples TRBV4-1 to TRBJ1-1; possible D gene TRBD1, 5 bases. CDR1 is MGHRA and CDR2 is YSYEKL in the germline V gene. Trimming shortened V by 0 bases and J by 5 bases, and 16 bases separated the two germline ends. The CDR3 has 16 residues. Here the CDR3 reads CASSQERRGGRTEAFF. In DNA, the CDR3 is TGCGCCAGCAGCCAAGAACGTCGGGGGGGGAGGACTGAAGCTTTCTTT.

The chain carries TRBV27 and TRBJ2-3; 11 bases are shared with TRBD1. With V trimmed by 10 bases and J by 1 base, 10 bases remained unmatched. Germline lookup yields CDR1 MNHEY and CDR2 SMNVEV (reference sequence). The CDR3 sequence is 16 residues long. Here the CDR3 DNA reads TGTGCCACCTCTGGGACAGGGGGAGCGGGCACAGATACGCAGTATTTT. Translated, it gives CATSGTGGAGTDTQYF.

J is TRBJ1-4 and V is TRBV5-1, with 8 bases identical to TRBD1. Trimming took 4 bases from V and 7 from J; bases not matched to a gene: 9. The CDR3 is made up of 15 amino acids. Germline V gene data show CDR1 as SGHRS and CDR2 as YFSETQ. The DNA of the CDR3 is TGCGCCAGCAGCGGTCCGACAGGGGAGGGTGAAAAACTGTTTTTT. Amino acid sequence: CASSGPTGEGEKLFF.

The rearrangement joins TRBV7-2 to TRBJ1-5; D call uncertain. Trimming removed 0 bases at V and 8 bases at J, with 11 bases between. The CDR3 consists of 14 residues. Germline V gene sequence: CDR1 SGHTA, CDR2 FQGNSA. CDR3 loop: CASSLAGVGEPQHF. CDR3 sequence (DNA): TGTGCCAGCAGCTTAGCTGGCGTGGGAGAGCCCCAGCATTTT.

The CDR3 sequence is CAISRQGGEKLFF. For the CDR3, the DNA is TGTGCCATCAGTCGACAGGGAGGCGAAAAACTGTTTTTT. The rearrangement links TRBV10-3 to TRBJ1-4; 7 positions match TRBD1. CDR3 length: 13 amino acids. J gave up 8 bases and V 5 bases, and 5 bases lay outside the gene matches. Germline V gives CDR1 ENHRY, CDR2 SYGVKD.

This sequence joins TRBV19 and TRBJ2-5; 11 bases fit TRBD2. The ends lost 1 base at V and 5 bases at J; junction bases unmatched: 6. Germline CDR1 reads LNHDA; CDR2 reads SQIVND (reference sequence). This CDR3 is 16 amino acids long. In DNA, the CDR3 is TGTGCCAGTAGTATAGGTAGCGGGGGGGCCGGGGAGACCCAGTACTTC. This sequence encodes CASSIGSGGAGETQYF. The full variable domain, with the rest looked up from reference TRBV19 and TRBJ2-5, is DGGITQSPKYLFRKEGQNVTLSCEQNLNHDAMYWYRQDPGQGLRLIYYSQIVNDFQKGDIAEGYSVSREKKESFPLTVTSAQKNPTAFYLCASSIGSGGAGETQYFGPGTRLLVL.

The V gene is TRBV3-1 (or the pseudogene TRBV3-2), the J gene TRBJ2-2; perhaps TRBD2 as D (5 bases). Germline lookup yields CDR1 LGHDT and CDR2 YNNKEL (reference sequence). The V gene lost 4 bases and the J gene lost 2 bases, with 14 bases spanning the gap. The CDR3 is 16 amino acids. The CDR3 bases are TGTGCCAGCAGCCTCCTCGTGGGGAGAAACACCGGGGAGCTGTTTTTT. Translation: CASSLLVGRNTGELFF.

The DNA of the CDR3 is TGTGCCATCAGCGTGGGACAGGGTAGCAATCAGCCCCAGCATTTT. This encodes CAISVGQGSNQPQHF. The chain recombines TRBV10-3 with TRBJ1-5; 9 nucleotides agree with TRBD1. Unmatched junction bases numbered 3, after V lost 6 bases and J lost 0 bases. Germline V gene lookup returns CDR1 ENHRY and CDR2 SYGVKD. The CDR3 has 15 amino acids.

In DNA form, the CDR3 reads TGTGCCAGCAGTCTAATGGGGGGCACTGAAGCTTTCTTT. It is translated as CASSLMGGTEAFF. J is TRBJ1-1 and V is TRBV9, with D possibly TRBD1 on 5 matching bases. The ends were cut back, 5 bases at V and 4 bases at J, with 12 bases in the middle. CDR1 and CDR2 from the germline V gene are SGDLS and YYNGEE. CDR3 length: 13 residues. Full variable domain (outside the CDR3, taken from reference TRBV9 and TRBJ1-1): DSGVTQTPKHLITATGQRVTLRCSPRSGDLSVYWYQQSLDQGLQFLIQYYNGEERAKGNILERFSAQQFPDLHSELNLSSLELGDSALYFCASSLMGGTEAFFGQGTRLTVV.

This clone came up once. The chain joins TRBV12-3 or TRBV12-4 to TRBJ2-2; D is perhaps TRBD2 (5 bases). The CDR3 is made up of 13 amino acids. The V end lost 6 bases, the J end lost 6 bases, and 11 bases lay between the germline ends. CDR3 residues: CASRRVIPGELFF. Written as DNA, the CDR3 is TGTGCCAGCAGGAGGGTCATTCCCGGGGAGCTGTTTTTT.

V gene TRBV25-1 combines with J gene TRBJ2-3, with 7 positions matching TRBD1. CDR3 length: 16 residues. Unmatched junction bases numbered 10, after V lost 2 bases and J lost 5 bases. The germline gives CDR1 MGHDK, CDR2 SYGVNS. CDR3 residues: CASSEADRDTGDTQYF. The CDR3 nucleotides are TGTGCCAGCAGTGAAGCCGACAGGGACACAGGAGATACGCAGTATTTT.

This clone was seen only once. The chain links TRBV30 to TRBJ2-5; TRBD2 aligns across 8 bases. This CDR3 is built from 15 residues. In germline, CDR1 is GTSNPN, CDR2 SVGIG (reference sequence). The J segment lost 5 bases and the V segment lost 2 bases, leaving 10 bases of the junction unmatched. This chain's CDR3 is CAWSTPGGGRETQYF. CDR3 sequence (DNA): TGTGCCTGGAGTACCCCCGGGGGGGGGCGGGAGACCCAGTACTTC.

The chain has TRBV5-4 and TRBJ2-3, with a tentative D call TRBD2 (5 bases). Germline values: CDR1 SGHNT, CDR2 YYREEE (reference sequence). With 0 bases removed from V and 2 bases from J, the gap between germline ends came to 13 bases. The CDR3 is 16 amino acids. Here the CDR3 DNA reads TGTGCCAGCAGCTTGGACGGAGGTCTCTTCACAGATACGCAGTATTTT. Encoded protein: CASSLDGGLFTDTQYF. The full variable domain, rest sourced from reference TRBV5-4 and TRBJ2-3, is ETGVTQSPTHLIKTRGQQVTLRCSSQSGHNTVSWYQQALGQGPQFIFQYYREEENGRGNFPPRFSGLQFPNYSSELNVNALELDDSALYLCASSLDGGLFTDTQYFGPGTRLTVL.

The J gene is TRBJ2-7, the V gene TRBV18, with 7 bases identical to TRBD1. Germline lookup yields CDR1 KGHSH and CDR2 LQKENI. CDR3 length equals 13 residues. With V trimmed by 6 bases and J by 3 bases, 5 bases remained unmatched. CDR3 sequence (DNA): TGTGCCAGCTCGCTGGACAGGTACTACGAGCAGTACTTC. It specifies CASSLDRYYEQYF.

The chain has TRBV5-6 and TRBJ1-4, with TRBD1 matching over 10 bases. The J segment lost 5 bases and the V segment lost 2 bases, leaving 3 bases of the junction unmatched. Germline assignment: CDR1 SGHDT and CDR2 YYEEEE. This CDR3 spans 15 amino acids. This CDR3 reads CASSFTGQGNEKLFF. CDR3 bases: TGTGCCAGCAGCTTCACGGGACAGGGGAATGAAAAACTGTTTTTT.

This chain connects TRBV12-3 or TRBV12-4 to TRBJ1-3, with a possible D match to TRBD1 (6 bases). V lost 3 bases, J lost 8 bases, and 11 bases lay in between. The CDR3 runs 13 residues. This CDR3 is CASSFEGGDTIYF. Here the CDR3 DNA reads TGTGCCAGCAGTTTCGAAGGGGGGGACACCATATATTTT.

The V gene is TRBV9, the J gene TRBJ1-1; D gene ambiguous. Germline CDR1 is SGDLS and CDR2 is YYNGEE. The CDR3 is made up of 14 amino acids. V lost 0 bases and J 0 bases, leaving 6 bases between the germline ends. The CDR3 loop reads CASSVAQVNTEAFF. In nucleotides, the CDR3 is TGTGCCAGCAGCGTAGCCCAGGTGAACACTGAAGCTTTCTTT.

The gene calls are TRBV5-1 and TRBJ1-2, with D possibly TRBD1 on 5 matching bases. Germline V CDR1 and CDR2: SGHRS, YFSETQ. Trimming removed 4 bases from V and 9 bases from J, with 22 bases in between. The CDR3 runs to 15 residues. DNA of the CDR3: TGCGCCAGCAGCCCCCGGGGGGGTGATATGGTTAGCTACACCTTC. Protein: CASSPRGGDMVSYTF.

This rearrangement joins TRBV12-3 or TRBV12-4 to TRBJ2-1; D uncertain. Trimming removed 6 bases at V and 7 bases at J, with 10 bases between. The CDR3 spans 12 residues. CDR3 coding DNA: TGTGCCAGCAGCTCCACGAGAAATGAGCAGTTCTTC. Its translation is CASSSTRNEQFF.

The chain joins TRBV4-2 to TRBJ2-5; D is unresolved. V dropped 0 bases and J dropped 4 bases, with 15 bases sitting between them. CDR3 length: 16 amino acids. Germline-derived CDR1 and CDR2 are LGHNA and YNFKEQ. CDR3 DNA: TGTGCCAGCAGCCAAGAACACAGACCCGATACAGAGACCCAGTACTTC. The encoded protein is CASSQEHRPDTETQYF.

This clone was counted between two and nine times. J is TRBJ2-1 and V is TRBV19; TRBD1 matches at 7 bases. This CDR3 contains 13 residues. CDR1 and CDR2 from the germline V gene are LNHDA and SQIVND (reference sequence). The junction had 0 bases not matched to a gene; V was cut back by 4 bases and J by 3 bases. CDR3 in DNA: TGTGCCAGTAGTAGGGACAGCTACAATGAGCAGTTCTTC. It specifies CASSRDSYNEQFF.

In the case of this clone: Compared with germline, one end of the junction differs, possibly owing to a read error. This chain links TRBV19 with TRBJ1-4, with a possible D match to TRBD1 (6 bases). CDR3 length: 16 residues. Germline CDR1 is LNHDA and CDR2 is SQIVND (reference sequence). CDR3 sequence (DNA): TGTGCCAGTAGTAAGGAGGCCGGGACAACAAATGAAAAACTGTTTTTT. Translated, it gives CASSKEAGTTNEKLFF.

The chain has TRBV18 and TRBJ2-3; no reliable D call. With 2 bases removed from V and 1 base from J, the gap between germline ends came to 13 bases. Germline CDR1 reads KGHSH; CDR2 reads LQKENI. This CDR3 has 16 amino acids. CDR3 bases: TGTGCCAGCTCACCAGTGGGCCCTTTAGGCACAGATACGCAGTATTTT. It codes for CASSPVGPLGTDTQYF.

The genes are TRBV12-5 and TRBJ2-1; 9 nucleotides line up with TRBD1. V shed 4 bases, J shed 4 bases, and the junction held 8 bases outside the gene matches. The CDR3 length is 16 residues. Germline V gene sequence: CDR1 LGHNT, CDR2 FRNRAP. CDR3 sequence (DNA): TGTGCTAGTGGTTGGCATCGGGGACAGGGATACAATGAGCAGTTCTTC. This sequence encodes CASGWHRGQGYNEQFF.

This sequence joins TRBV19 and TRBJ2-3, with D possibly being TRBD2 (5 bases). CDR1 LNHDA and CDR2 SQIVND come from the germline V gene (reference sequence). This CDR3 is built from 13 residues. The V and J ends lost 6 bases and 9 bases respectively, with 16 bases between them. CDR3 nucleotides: TGTGCCAGTAGCCCCCGGGATCCCGCCACGCAGTATTTT. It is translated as CASSPRDPATQYF.

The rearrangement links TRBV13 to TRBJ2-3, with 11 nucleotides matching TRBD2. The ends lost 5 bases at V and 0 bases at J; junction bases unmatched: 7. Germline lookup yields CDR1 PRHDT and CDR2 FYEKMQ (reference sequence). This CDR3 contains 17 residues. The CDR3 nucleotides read TGTGCCAGCAGCGCCCGACTAGCGGGATCTAGCACAGATACGCAGTATTTT. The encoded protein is CASSARLAGSSTDTQYF.

CDR3 protein: CASSVQGGTEAFF. In DNA, the CDR3 is TGTGCCAGCAGTGTACAGGGTGGAACTGAAGCTTTCTTT. This chain links TRBV2 with TRBJ1-1, with TRBD1 as a possible D gene (6 bases). The germline V gene encodes CDR1 SNHLY and CDR2 FYNNEI. The V gene lost 4 bases and the J gene lost 5 bases, with 11 bases spanning the gap. CDR3 length equals 13 residues.